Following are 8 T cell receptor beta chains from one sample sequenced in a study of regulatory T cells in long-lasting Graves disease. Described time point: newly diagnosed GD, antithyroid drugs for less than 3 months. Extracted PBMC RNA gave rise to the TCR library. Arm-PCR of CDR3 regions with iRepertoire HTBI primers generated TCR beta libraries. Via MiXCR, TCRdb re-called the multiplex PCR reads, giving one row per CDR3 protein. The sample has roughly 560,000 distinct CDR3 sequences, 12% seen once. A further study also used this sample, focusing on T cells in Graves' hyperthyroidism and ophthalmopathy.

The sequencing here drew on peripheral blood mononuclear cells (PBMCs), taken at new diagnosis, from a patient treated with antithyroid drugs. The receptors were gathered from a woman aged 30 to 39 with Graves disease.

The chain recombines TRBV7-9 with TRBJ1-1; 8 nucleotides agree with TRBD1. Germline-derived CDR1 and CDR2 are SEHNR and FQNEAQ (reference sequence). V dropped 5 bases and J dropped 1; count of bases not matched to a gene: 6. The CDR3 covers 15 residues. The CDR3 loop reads CASSPGQGRNTEAFF. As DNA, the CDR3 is TGTGCCAGCAGCCCCGGACAGGGCAGGAACACTGAAGCTTTCTTT.

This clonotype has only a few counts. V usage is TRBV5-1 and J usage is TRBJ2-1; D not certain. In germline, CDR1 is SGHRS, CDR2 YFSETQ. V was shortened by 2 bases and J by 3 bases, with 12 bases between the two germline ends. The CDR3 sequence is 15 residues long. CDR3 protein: CASSFSVPNYNEQFF. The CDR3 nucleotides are TGCGCCAGCAGCTTCAGTGTACCAAACTACAATGAGCAGTTCTTC.

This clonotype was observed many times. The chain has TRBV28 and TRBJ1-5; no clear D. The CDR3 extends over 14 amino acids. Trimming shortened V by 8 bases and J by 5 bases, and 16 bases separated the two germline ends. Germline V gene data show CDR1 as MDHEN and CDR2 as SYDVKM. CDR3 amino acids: CASSGSTTYQPQHF. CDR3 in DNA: TGTGCCAGCTCCGGATCTACAACCTATCAGCCCCAGCATTTT. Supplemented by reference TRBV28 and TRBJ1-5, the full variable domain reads DVKVTQSSRYLVKRTGEKVFLECVQDMDHENMFWYRQDPGLGLRLIYFSYDVKMKEKGDIPEGYSVSREKKERFSLILESASTNQTSMYLCASSGSTTYQPQHFGDGTRLSIL.

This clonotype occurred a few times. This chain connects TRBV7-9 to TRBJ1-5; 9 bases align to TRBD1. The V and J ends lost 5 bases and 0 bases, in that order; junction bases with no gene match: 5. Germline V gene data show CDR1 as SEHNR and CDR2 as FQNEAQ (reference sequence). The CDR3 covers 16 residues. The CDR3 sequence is CASSKGQGYSNQPQHF. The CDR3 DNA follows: TGTGCCAGCAGCAAGGGACAGGGTTATAGCAATCAGCCCCAGCATTTT.

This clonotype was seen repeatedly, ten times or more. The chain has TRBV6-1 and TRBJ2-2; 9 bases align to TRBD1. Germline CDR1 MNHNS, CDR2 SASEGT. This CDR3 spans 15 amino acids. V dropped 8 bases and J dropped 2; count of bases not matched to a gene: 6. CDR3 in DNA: TGTGCCAGCCACACAGGGGGCCTCAACACCGGGGAGCTGTTTTTT. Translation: CASHTGGLNTGELFF.

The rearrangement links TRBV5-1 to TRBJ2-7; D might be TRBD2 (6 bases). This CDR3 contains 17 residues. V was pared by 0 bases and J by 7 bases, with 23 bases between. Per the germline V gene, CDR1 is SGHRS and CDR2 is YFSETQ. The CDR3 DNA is TGCGCCAGCAGCTTGGCGGGGACTGACAAGAGTCCGAGGGAGCAGTACTTC. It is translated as CASSLAGTDKSPREQYF.

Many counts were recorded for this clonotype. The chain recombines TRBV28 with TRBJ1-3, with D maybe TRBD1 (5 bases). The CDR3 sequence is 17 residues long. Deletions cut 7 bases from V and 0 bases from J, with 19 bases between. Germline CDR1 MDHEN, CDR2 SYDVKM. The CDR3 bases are TGTGCCAGCACCGATCTTACAGGACTGGTCTCTGGAAACACCATATATTTT. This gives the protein CASTDLTGLVSGNTIYF.

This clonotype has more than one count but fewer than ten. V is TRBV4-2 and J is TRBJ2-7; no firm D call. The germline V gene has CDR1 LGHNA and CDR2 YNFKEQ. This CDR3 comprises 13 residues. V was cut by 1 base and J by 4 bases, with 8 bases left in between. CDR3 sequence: CASSQVEEYEQYF. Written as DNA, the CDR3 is TGTGCCAGCAGCCAAGTCGAAGAATACGAGCAGTACTTC.